These 13 T cell receptor beta chains were all obtained from the same sample, sequenced in a study of follicular helper T cells after annual influenza vaccination. Sequencing used immunoSEQ multiplex PCR; TCRdb keeps in-frame clones, though not all of them. The table includes roughly 10,000 clones, over 65% detected once. Noted time point: 2015-2016 season, 7 days after influenza vaccination. The specimen was CXCR5- memory CD4+ T cells sorted from blood, collected 7 days after influenza vaccination. These receptors were collected from an adult who received the influenza vaccine.

J is TRBJ1-4 and V is TRBV7-9; TRBD1 matches at 7 bases. The CDR3 loop spans 19 amino acids. Germline-derived CDR1 and CDR2 are SEHNR and FQNEAQ (reference sequence). The trim removed 6 bases at V and 1 base at J, leaving 17 bases unmatched. This chain's CDR3 is CASSWTGHQTPQTNEKLFF. CDR3 nucleotides: TGTGCCAGCAGTTGGACAGGACACCAAACCCCACAAACTAATGAAAAACTGTTTTTT.

The chain combines TRBV11-2 with TRBJ2-5, with 9 nucleotides matching TRBD2. The J call may be mistaken, given a closer DNA end match to TRBJ2-7. The CDR3 spans 15 residues. Germline values: CDR1 SGHAT, CDR2 FQNNGV. CDR3 protein: CASSLASGGPYEQYF. CDR3 in DNA: TGTGCCAGCAGCTTAGCCAGCGGGGGGCCTTACGAGCAGTACTTC.

The chain combines TRBV29-1 with TRBJ2-1; TRBD2 is a possible D gene (6 bases). Deletions cut 4 bases from V and 9 bases from J, with 19 bases between. CDR3 length: 14 amino acids. The germline V gene encodes CDR1 SQVTM and CDR2 ANQGSEA. The CDR3 here is CSVVRSGPLGEQFF. For the CDR3, the DNA is TGCAGCGTTGTCCGGAGCGGGCCCCTTGGTGAGCAGTTCTTC.

The V and J genes are TRBV14 and TRBJ2-5; D remains ambiguous. This CDR3 comprises 15 residues. Germline V gene sequence: CDR1 SGHDN, CDR2 FVKESK. The V and J ends lost 1 base and 5 bases respectively, with 14 bases between them. In DNA form, the CDR3 reads TGTGCCAGCAGCCAAGGATACCTCCTAGGGGAGACCCAGTACTTC. It codes for CASSQGYLLGETQYF.

V usage is TRBV5-1 and J usage is TRBJ2-7; TRBD2 aligns across 15 bases. J was trimmed by 4 bases and V by 4 bases; bases with no gene match: 9. The CDR3 is 17 residues long. Germline CDR1 is SGHRS and CDR2 is YFSETQ. The CDR3 DNA reads TGCGCCAGCAGCAGGACTAGCGGGGGGGCGGACCCTTACGAGCAGTACTTC. It specifies CASSRTSGGADPYEQYF.

V is TRBV2 and J is TRBJ2-1; D is undetermined. The CDR3 loop spans 12 amino acids. In germline, CDR1 is SNHLY, CDR2 FYNNEI. Trimming stripped 5 bases from V and 5 bases from J, with 7 bases between. For the CDR3, the DNA is TGTGCCAGCAGTCTCGAAGACAATGAGCAGTTCTTC. Protein: CASSLEDNEQFF. The whole variable domain, filled in from reference TRBV2 and TRBJ2-1, reads EPEVTQTPSHQVTQMGQEVILRCVPISNHLYFYWYRQILGQKVEFLVSFYNNEISEKSEIFDDQFSVERPDGSNFTLKIRSTKLEDSAMYFCASSLEDNEQFFGPGTRLTVL.

J is TRBJ1-6 and V is TRBV6-6; the D is unclear. The V gene lost 6 bases and the J gene lost 9 bases, with 9 bases spanning the gap. CDR3 size: 12 residues. The germline gives CDR1 MNHNY, CDR2 SVGAGI (reference sequence). In DNA form, the CDR3 reads TGTGCCAGCAGCACCCGGATTTCACCCCTCCACTTT. It encodes CASSTRISPLHF.

The chain couples TRBV10-3 to TRBJ2-2; TRBD2 matches at 15 bases. CDR3 length: 18 amino acids. The junction had 9 bases not matched to a gene; V was cut back by 6 bases and J by 4 bases. Germline V gene sequence: CDR1 ENHRY, CDR2 SYGVKD. CDR3 amino acids: CAIRPGTSGGRATGELFF. The CDR3 DNA is TGTGCCATCAGGCCCGGGACTAGCGGGGGGCGTGCCACCGGGGAGCTGTTTTTT.

A single count supports this clone. The chain has TRBV5-1 and TRBJ1-2, with 7 bases lining up with TRBD1. The CDR3 has 15 amino acids. V lost 4 bases, J lost 3 bases, and 9 bases stayed unmatched. CDR1 is SGHRS, CDR2 YFSETQ, per germline. The CDR3 coding sequence is TGCGCCAGCAGCCGGACCGGGACAGAGGACTATGGCTACACCTTC. Amino acids: CASSRTGTEDYGYTF.

The J gene is TRBJ2-1, the V gene TRBV4-3; 9 positions match TRBD2. This CDR3 has 15 residues. The J segment lost 5 bases and the V segment lost 1 base, leaving 3 bases of the junction unmatched. Germline V gene sequence: CDR1 LGHNA, CDR2 YSLEER. The CDR3 DNA sequence: TGCGCCAGCAGCCAAGTTGCGGGGGGGGACAATGAGCAGTTCTTC. It specifies CASSQVAGGDNEQFF.

The genes are TRBV21-1 and TRBJ2-5. TRBV21-1 is flagged as a pseudogene. The CDR3 is 16 residues long. Written as DNA, the CDR3 is TGTGCCAGCAGCAGGAGACAGACGGACTCCCAAGAGACCCAGTACTTC. The encoded protein is CASSRRQTDSQETQYF.

This clone was found once. J is TRBJ2-3 and V is TRBV5-4; no clear D. Trimming took off 1 base at V and 2 bases at J, with 14 bases between the two ends. The CDR3 has 16 residues. In germline, CDR1 is SGHNT, CDR2 YYREEE (reference sequence). CDR3 loop: CASSLSRSSFTDTQYF. The CDR3 DNA sequence: TGTGCCAGCAGCTTGTCAAGGTCCTCTTTCACAGATACGCAGTATTTT.

CDR3 in amino acids: CASSPQARGPQHF. Written as DNA, the CDR3 is TGTGCCAGCAGCCCACAGGCCCGGGGGCCCCAGCATTTT. The V gene is TRBV6-4, the J gene TRBJ1-5; D might be TRBD1 (5 bases). CDR3 length equals 13 residues. Trimming cost V 6 bases and J 9 bases, with 15 bases left between them. Looked up from germline, CDR1 is MRHNA and CDR2 is SNTAGT.